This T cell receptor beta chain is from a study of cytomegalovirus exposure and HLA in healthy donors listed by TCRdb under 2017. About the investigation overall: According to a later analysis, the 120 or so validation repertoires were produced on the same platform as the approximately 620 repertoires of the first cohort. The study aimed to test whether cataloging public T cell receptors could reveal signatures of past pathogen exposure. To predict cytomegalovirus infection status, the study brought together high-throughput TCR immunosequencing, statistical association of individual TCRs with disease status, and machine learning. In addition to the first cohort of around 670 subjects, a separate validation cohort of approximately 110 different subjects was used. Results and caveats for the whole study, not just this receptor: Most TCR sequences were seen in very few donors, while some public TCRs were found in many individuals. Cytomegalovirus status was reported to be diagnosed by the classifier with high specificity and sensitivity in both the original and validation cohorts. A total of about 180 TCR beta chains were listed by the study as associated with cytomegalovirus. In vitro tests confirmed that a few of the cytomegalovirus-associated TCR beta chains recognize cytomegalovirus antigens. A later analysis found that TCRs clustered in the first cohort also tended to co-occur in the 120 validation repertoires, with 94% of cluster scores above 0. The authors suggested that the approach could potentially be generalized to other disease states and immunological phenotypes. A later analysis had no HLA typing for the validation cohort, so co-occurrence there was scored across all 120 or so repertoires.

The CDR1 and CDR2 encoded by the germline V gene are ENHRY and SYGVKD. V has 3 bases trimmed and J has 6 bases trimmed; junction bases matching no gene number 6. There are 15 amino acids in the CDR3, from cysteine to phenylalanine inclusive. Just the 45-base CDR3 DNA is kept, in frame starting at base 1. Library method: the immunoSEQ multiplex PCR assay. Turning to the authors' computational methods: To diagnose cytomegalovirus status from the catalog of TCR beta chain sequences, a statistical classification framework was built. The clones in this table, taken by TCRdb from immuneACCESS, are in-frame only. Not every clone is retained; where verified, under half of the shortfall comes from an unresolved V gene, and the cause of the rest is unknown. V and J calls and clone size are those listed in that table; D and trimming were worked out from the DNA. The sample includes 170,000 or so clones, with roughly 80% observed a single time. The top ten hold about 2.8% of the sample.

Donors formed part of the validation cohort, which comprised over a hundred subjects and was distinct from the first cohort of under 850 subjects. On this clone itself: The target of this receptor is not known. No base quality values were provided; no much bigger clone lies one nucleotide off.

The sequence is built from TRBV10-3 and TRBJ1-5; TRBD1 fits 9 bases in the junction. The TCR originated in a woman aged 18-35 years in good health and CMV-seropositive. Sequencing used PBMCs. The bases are TGTGCCATCAGTGACCCGGTGACAGGGGGTCAGCCCCAGCATTTT. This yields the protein CAISDPVTGGQPQHF.